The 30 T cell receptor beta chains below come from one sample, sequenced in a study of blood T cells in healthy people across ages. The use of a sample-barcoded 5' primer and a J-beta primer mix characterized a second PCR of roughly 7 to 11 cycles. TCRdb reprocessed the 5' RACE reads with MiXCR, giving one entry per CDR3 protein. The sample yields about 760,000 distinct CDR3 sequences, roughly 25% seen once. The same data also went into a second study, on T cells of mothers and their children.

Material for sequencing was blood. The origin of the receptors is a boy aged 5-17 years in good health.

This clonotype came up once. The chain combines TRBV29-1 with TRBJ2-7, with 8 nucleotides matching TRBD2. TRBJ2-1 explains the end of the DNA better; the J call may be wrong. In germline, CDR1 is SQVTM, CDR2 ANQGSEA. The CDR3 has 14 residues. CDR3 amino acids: CSVEVMAGGRGQFF. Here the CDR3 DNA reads TGCAGCGTTGAAGTAATGGCGGGAGGTAGGGGGCAGTTCTTC.

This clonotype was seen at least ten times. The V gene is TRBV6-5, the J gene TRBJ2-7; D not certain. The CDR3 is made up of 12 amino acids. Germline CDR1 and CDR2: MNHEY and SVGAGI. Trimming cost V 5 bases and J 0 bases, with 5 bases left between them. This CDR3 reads CASSHDSYEQYF. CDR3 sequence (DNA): TGTGCCAGCAGTCACGACTCCTACGAGCAGTACTTC.

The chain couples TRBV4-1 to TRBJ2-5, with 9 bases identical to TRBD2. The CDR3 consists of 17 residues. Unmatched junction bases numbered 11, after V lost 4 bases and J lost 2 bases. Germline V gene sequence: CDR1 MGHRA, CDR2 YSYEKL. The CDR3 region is CASSLSQTSGKQETQYF. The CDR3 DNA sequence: TGCGCCAGCAGCCTTTCCCAGACTAGCGGTAAACAAGAGACCCAGTACTTC.

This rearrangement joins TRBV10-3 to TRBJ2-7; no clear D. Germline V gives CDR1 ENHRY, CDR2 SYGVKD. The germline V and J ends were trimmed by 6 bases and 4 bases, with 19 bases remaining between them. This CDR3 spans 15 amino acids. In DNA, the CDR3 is TGTGCCATCAGGTCCGTGGACCAGCCTTTTTACGAGCAGTACTTC. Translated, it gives CAIRSVDQPFYEQYF.

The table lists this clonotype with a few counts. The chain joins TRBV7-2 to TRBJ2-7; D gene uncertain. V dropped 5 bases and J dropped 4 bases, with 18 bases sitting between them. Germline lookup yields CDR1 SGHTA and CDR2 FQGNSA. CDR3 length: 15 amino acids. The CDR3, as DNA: TGTGCCAGCAGCCCCGGAGATAGCCCTTGGTACGAGCAGTACTTC. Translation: CASSPGDSPWYEQYF.

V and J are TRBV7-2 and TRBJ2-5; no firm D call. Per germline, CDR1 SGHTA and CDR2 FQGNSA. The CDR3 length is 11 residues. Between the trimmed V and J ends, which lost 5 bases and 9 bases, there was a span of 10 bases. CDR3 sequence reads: CASSEKNSQYF. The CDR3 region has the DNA TGTGCCAGCAGCGAAAAGAACTCCCAGTACTTC.

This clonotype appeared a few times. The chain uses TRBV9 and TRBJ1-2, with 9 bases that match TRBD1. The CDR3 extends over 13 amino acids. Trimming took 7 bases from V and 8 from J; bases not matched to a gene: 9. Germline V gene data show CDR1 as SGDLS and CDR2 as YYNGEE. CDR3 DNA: TGTGCCAGCGGAACAGGGGGCGCCGAGGGCTACACCTTC. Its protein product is CASGTGGAEGYTF.

DNA for the CDR3: TGTGCCATCAACCCGGGACAGGGGATAGGGAATCAAGGCTACACCTTC. Translated, it gives CAINPGQGIGNQGYTF. The chain links TRBV10-3 to TRBJ1-2; the match to TRBD1 covers 10 bases. Germline trimming cut 7 bases from V and 8 bases from J; bases unmatched to any gene: 16. The CDR3 contains 16 residues. Germline CDR1 ENHRY, CDR2 SYGVKD.

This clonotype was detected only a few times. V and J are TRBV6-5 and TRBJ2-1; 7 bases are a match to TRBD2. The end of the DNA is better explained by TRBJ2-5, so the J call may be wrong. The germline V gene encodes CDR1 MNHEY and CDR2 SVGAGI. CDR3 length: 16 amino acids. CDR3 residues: CASSYFPAGLGETQYF. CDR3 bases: TGTGCCAGCAGTTACTTTCCAGCGGGGTTGGGAGAGACCCAGTACTTC.

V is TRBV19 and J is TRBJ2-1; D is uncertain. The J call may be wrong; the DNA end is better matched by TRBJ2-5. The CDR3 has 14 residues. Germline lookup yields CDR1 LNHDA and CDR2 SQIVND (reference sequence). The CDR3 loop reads CASSLRAERETQYF. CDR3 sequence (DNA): TGTGCCAGCAGCCTTAGGGCGGAGAGAGAGACCCAGTACTTC.

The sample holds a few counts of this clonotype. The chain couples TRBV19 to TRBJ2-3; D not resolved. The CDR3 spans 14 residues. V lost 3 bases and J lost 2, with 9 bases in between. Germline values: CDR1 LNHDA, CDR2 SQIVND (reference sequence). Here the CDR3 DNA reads TGTGCCAGTAGTATCGCACACACCACAGATACGCAGTATTTT. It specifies CASSIAHTTDTQYF. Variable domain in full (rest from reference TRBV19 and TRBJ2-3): DGGITQSPKYLFRKEGQNVTLSCEQNLNHDAMYWYRQDPGQGLRLIYYSQIVNDFQKGDIAEGYSVSREKKESFPLTVTSAQKNPTAFYLCASSIAHTTDTQYFGPGTRLTVL.

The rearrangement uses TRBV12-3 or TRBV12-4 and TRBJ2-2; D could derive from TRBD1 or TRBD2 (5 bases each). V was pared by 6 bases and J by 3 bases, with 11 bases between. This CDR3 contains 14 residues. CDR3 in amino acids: CASSPGTDTGELFF. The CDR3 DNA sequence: TGTGCCAGCAGCCCCGGGACGGACACCGGGGAGCTGTTTTTT.

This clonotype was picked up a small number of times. CDR3 residues: CSARDPGLTSGANVLTF. For the CDR3, the DNA is TGCAGTGCTAGAGATCCGGGTCTAACCTCTGGGGCCAACGTCCTGACTTTC. The chain is built from TRBV20-1 and TRBJ2-6, with no clear D. V was shortened by 0 bases and J by 0 bases, with 12 bases between the two germline ends. The germline CDR1 and CDR2 sequences are DFQATT and SNEGSKA (reference sequence). The CDR3 has 17 amino acids.

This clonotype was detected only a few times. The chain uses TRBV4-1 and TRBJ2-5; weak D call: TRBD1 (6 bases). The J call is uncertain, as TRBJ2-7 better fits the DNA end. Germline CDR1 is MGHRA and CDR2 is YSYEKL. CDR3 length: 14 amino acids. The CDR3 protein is CASSQGGHNHEQYF. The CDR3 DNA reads TGCGCCAGCAGCCAAGGGGGACATAACCACGAGCAGTACTTC.

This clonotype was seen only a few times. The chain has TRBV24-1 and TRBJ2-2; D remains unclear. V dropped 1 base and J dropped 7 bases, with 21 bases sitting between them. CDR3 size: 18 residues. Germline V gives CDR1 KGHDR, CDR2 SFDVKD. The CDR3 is CATSDLLGSDSVYGELFF. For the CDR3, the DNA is TGTGCCACCAGTGATTTATTGGGGTCCGATTCGGTATACGGGGAGCTGTTTTTT.

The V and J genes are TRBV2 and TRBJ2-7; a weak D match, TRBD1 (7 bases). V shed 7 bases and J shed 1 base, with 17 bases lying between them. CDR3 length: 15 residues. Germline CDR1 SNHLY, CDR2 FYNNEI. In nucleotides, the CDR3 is TGTGCCAGCACACCACCAGGGGGGTGGTCCTACGAGCAGTACTTC. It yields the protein CASTPPGGWSYEQYF.

CDR3 nucleotide sequence: TGTGCCAGCAGCCCAGGGGTTGGCGGGGCCAACGTCCTGACTTTC. Its protein product is CASSPGVGGANVLTF. The rearrangement links TRBV7-2 to TRBJ2-6, with a tentative D call TRBD1 (6 bases). V was clipped by 5 bases and J by 4 bases, with 12 bases between them. From germline, CDR1 is SGHTA and CDR2 FQGNSA. The CDR3 extends over 15 amino acids.

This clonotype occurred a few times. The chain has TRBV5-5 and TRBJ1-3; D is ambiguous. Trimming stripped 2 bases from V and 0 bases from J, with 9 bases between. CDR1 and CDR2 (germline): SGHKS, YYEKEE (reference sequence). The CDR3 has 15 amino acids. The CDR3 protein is CASSLSANSGNTIYF. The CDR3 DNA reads TGTGCCAGCAGCTTATCGGCAAACTCTGGAAACACCATATATTTT.

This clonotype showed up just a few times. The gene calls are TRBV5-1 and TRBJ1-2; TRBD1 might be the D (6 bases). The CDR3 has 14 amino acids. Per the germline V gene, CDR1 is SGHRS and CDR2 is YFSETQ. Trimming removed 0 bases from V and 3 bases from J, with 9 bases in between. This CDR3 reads CASSLDRADYGYTF. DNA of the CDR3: TGCGCCAGCAGCTTGGACAGGGCCGACTATGGCTACACCTTC.

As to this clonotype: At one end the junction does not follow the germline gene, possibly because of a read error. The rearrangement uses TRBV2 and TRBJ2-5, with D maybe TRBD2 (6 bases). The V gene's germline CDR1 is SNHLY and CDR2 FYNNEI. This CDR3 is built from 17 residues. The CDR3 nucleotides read TGTGCCAGCAGTCGATTTGGGGGGTTCGGAAGCCAAGAGACCCAGCACTTC. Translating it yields CASSRFGGFGSQETQHF.

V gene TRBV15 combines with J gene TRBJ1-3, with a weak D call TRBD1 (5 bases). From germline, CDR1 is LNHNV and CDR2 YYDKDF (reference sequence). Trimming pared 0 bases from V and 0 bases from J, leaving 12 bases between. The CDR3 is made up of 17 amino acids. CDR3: CATSRDPDTSSGNTIYF. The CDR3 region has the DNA TGTGCCACCAGCAGAGATCCGGACACGAGCTCTGGAAACACCATATATTTT.

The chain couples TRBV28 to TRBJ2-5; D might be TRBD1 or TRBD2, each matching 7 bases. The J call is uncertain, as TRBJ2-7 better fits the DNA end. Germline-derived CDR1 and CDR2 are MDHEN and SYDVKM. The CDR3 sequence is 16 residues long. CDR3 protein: CASSSRPGRGGNEQYF. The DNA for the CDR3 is TGTGCCAGCAGCTCTCGCCCTGGCAGGGGGGGTAACGAGCAGTACTTC.

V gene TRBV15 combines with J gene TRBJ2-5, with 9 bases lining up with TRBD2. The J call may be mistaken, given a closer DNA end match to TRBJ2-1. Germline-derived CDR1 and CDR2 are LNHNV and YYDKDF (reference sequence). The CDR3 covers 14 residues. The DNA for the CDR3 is TGTGCCACCAGCAGAGATGCTAGCGGGAAAGGGCAGTTCTTC. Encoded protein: CATSRDASGKGQFF.

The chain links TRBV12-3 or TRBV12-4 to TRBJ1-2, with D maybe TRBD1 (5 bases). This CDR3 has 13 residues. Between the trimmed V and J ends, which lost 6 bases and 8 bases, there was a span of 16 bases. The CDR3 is CASSGQGEEGYTF. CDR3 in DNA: TGTGCCAGCAGCGGGCAGGGAGAGGAAGGCTACACCTTC.

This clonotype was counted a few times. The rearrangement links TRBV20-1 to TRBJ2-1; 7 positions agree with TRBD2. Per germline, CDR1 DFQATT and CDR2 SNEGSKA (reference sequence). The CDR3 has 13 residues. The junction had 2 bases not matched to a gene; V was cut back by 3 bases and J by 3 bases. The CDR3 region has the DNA TGCAGTGCTAGCCGGGGGGACTACAATGAGCAGTTCTTC. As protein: CSASRGDYNEQFF.

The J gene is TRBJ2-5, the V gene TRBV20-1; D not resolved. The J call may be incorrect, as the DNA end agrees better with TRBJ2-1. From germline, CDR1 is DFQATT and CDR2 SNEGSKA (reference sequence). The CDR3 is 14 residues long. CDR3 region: CSARARLSWDEQFF. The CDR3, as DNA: TGCAGTGCTAGAGCCCGTCTTAGCTGGGATGAGCAGTTCTTC.

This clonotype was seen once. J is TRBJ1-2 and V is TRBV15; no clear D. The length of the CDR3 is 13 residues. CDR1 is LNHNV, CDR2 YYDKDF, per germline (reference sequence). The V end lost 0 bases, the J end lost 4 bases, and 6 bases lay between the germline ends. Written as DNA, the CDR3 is TGTGCCACCAGCAGAGAGAGGACCTATGGCTACACCTTC. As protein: CATSRERTYGYTF.

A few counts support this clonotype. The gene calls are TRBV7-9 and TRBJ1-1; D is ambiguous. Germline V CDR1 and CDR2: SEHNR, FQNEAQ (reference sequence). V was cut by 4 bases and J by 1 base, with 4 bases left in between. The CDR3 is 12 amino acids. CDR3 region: CASSSPNTEAFF. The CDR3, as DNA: TGTGCCAGCAGCTCCCCGAACACTGAAGCTTTCTTT.

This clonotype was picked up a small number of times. CDR3 residues: CSGGLAGAETQYF. The CDR3, as DNA: TGCAGTGGGGGACTAGCGGGAGCAGAGACCCAGTACTTC. J is TRBJ2-5 and V is TRBV20-1; 14 bases are shared with TRBD2. This CDR3 region has 13 residues. Germline-derived CDR1 and CDR2 are DFQATT and SNEGSKA (reference sequence). Trimming cost V 7 bases and J 4 bases; bases outside gene matches: 2.

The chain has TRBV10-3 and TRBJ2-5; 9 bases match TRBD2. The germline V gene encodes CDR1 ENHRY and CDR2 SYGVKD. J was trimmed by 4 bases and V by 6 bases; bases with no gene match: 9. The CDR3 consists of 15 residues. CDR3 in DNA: TGTGCCATCAGCCCAGTAGCGGGAGAAGGAGAGACCCAGTACTTC. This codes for CAISPVAGEGETQYF.